The 3 T cell receptor beta chains below were found in one sample sequenced in a study of CXCR3-negative and CXCR3-positive naive CD8 T cells. Preparation of TRB cDNA libraries relied on 5' RACE carrying UMI labels. Using the 5' RACE reads, TCRdb records one entry per CDR3 protein without DNA. The sample table includes 65,000 to 95,000 distinct CDR3 sequences. Sequencing input: naive CXCR3- CD8+ T cells from blood. Subset reported: CD45RO-CCR7+CD27+CD95- naive CD8+ T cells lacking CXCR3 (TNR3-). These receptors came from a human donor in good health. Some clones in this sample may be carry-over from other donors' samples.

V is TRBV7-9 and J is TRBJ2-1; lacking DNA, the TRBD2 call made by TCRdb goes unchecked. The CDR3 has 17 amino acids. Germline V CDR1 and CDR2: SEHNR, FQNEAQ (reference sequence). The CDR3 reads CASSSPSGTSGGPQPLF.

The chain is built from TRBV7-9 and TRBJ2-5. The CDR3 has 12 residues. Germline CDR1 and CDR2: SEHNR and FQNEAQ (reference sequence). The CDR3 protein is CASSLTEETQYF.

V gene TRBV9 combines with J gene TRBJ2-3; TCRdb proposes TRBD1, but this gene call is untestable without DNA. CDR1 and CDR2 from the germline V gene are SGDLS and YYNGEE. This CDR3 contains 16 residues. CDR3 residues: CASSEQTGEGTDTQYF. The variable domain in full, completed from reference TRBV9 and TRBJ2-3, reads DSGVTQTPKHLITATGQRVTLRCSPRSGDLSVYWYQQSLDQGLQFLIQYYNGEERAKGNILERFSAQQFPDLHSELNLSSLELGDSALYFCASSEQTGEGTDTQYFGPGTRLTVL.